Listed below are T cell receptor beta chains from one sample, sequenced in a study of cytomegalovirus exposure and HLA in healthy donors. Sequencing used immunoSEQ multiplex PCR; TCRdb keeps in-frame clones, though not all of them. This sample carries fewer than 200,000 clones, approximately 80% of them seen once, and the ten largest clones take over 0.65%. The sample taken for sequencing was PBMCs. All receptors come from a woman younger than 30 in good health and CMV-seronegative. CDR3s include the opening cysteine and the closing phenylalanine or tryptophan. A D gene is named only where the DNA matches it firmly. Expanded clones are given a class, and other clones once, few, many or no size at all.

V gene	D gene	J gene	clone size	CDR3 DNA	CDR3 protein
TRBV5-1	TRBD2	TRBJ2-7	.	TGCGCCAGCAGCTTGGGGGCTAGCGGCTCAACCTACGAGCAGTACTTC	CASSLGASGSTYEQYF
TRBV6-1	TRBD1	TRBJ1-1	.	TGTGCCAGCAGCCGACAGGGACGGGACACTGAAGCTTTCTTT	CASSRQGRDTEAFF
TRBV19	.	TRBJ1-1	.	TGTGCCAGTAGTATGCCGGGATCCCCACTATTCACTGAAGCTTTCTTT	CASSMPGSPLFTEAFF
TRBV28	TRBD1	TRBJ2-7	once	TGTGCCAGCAGTTTAGGGACAGTTGGGTCCTACGAGCAGTACTTC	CASSLGTVGSYEQYF
TRBV7-8	TRBD2	TRBJ2-5	once	TGTGCCAGCAGCTTAACTGGGTGGGAGGGCCTTATGGAGACCCAGTACTTC	CASSLTGWEGLMETQYF
TRBV4-3	TRBD2	TRBJ2-5	.	TGCGCCAGCAGCCAAGGGACTAGCGGGAGCGACAAACCGAGTAGGACCTTGGGGTACTTC	CASSQGTSGSDKPSRTLGYF
TRBV4-3	TRBD1	TRBJ1-4	.	TGCGCCAGCAGCCATGTCCCGCCGGGACAGGGGAGGGAAAAACTGTTTTTT	CASSHVPPGQGREKLFF
TRBV7-9	.	TRBJ2-3	.	TGTGCCAGCAGGCTCCCCCAAGGGAGAAAGGCAGATACGCAGTATTTT	CASRLPQGRKADTQYF
TRBV7-6	TRBD1	TRBJ1-2	.	TGTGCCAGCAGTGCCGGACAGGGAGAGGATGGCTACACCTTC	CASSAGQGEDGYTF
TRBV4-3	TRBD2	TRBJ2-2	few	TGCGCCAGCAGCCCAAACCCTAGCGGCCCCACCGGGGAGCTGTTTTTT	CASSPNPSGPTGELFF
TRBV6-5	.	TRBJ1-5	once	TGTGCCAGCAGGCCAGCAGGGGCGCTCAATCAGCCCCAGCATTTT	CASRPAGALNQPQHF
TRBV9	.	TRBJ2-2	.	TGTGCCAGCAGCGCGGACATCTCCGGGGAGCTGTTTTTT	CASSADISGELFF
TRBV28	.	TRBJ2-3	once	TGTGCCAGCAGTTCCCGGGGGACCCATTTGCTGGCTGCGCAGTATTTT	CASSSRGTHLLAAQYF
TRBV4-2	.	TRBJ2-7	few	TGTGCCAGCAGCTATTATAGAGGGCCCTACGAGCAGTACTTC	CASSYYRGPYEQYF
TRBV5-1	TRBD1	TRBJ2-1	.	TGCGCCACTGCTCCGGGACAGGGGGCTAATGAGCAGTTCTTC	CATAPGQGANEQFF
TRBV28	.	TRBJ1-5	.	TGTGCCAGCAGGGACAGACTATATAGCAATCAGCCCCAGCATTTT	CASRDRLYSNQPQHF
TRBV4-1	.	TRBJ1-2	.	TGCGCCAGCAGCCAAGATCAGAACTATGGCTACACCTTC	CASSQDQNYGYTF
TRBV2	TRBD1	TRBJ2-7	once	TGTGCCAGCACCGAGGACAGGGGGCAGGACGAGCAGTACTTC	CASTEDRGQDEQYF
TRBV4-1	.	TRBJ1-2	.	TGCGCCAGCAGCCAAGACCCAGGGCACTATGGCTACACCTTC	CASSQDPGHYGYTF
TRBV21-1	.	TRBJ2-3	few	TGTGCCAGCAGCTCGACCCTAGCGGTTTCCGTCACAGATACGCAGTATTTT	CASSSTLAVSVTDTQYF
TRBV29-1	TRBD2	TRBJ2-1	few	TGCAGCGTTGAAGGACTAGCGGGAGGGTCCTACAATGAGCAGTTCTTC	CSVEGLAGGSYNEQFF
TRBV18	.	TRBJ1-1	.	TGTGCCAGCTCACCACCGTCAAGGGGTGAAGCTTTCTTT	CASSPPSRGEAFF
TRBV5-6	.	TRBJ1-2	.	TGTGCCAGCAGCTTTACGAACCCGGTTGGCTACACCTTC	CASSFTNPVGYTF
TRBV14	TRBD2	TRBJ2-5	.	TGTGCCAGCAGCCAAGGGCCGACTAGCCCTCAAGAGACCCAGTACTTC	CASSQGPTSPQETQYF
TRBV30	.	TRBJ2-3	.	TGTGCCAGTGACATCTTGGAAACAGATACGCAGTATTTT	CASDILETDTQYF
TRBV9	TRBD1	TRBJ1-1	.	TGTGCCAGCAGCGGAATGGCCGGGACAGGGGGGAACACTGAAGCTTTCTTT	CASSGMAGTGGNTEAFF
TRBV4-3	TRBD1	TRBJ2-7	.	TGCGCCAGCAGCCAGAGCAGGGGGCCTTACGAGCAGTACTTC	CASSQSRGPYEQYF
TRBV4-2	TRBD2	TRBJ2-1	.	TGTGCCAGCAGCCAAGCCCATAGCGGGGGCAATGAGCAGTTCTTC	CASSQAHSGGNEQFF
TRBV7-2	TRBD1	TRBJ1-5	.	TGTGCCAGCAGCTCAACCAGGGGGGAATTGCAGCCCCAGCATTTT	CASSSTRGELQPQHF